This is a list of T cell receptor beta chains from one sample in a study of blood T cell repertoires in COVID-19. Libraries were prepared by immunoSEQ multiplex PCR; TCRdb keeps only in-frame clonotypes and omits some of them. The sample records about 29,000 clones, 86% being singletons. Sequencing was performed on peripheral blood. These receptors were collected from a human donor with active COVID-19. The donor label of this sample is uncertain. Both conserved end residues are part of each CDR3. Fields, in order: J gene, V gene, CDR3 protein.

j_gene: TRBJ2-7; v_gene: TRBV2; CDR3aa: CASSGDTYSYEQYF
j_gene: TRBJ1-3; v_gene: TRBV7-9; CDR3aa: CASSSRPGTPSSGNTIYF
j_gene: TRBJ2-6; v_gene: TRBV10-3; CDR3aa: CAISGAGTAGSGANVLTF
j_gene: TRBJ2-5; v_gene: TRBV27; CDR3aa: CASSFRLAGAGETQYF
j_gene: TRBJ2-3; v_gene: TRBV19; CDR3aa: CASSIGPGRPDTQYF
j_gene: TRBJ1-4; v_gene: TRBV28; CDR3aa: CASSSPGQGNEKLFF
j_gene: TRBJ2-7; v_gene: TRBV7-6; CDR3aa: CASSPTASVGSYEQYF
j_gene: TRBJ1-2; v_gene: TRBV5-6; CDR3aa: CASSRAGRQDYGYTF
j_gene: TRBJ2-3; v_gene: TRBV21-1; CDR3aa: CASSADRIRNNDVNTDTQYF
j_gene: TRBJ2-7; v_gene: TRBV27; CDR3aa: CASSLSGTGSSVEQYF
j_gene: TRBJ2-2; v_gene: TRBV19; CDR3aa: CASSGGDIRLSGELFF
j_gene: TRBJ1-2; v_gene: TRBV5-4; CDR3aa: CASSLVGGQRDGYTF
j_gene: TRBJ1-2; v_gene: TRBV19; CDR3aa: CASSPGTGNGYGYTF
j_gene: TRBJ2-7; v_gene: TRBV29-1; CDR3aa: CSALRTGGYEQYF
j_gene: TRBJ2-2; v_gene: TRBV27; CDR3aa: CASSSVLEGTGELFF
j_gene: TRBJ2-1; v_gene: TRBV14; CDR3aa: CASSPPTSPYNEQFF
j_gene: TRBJ2-2; v_gene: TRBV5-4; CDR3aa: CASSRPGLARPGELFF
j_gene: TRBJ2-5; v_gene: TRBV5-8; CDR3aa: CASSLIRGRETQYF
j_gene: TRBJ2-2; v_gene: TRBV5-6; CDR3aa: CASSLAGAPTGELFF
j_gene: TRBJ1-1; v_gene: TRBV5-1; CDR3aa: CASSGRQNTEAFF
j_gene: TRBJ2-1; v_gene: TRBV2; CDR3aa: CASSRGTSGSEYWFF
j_gene: TRBJ1-3; v_gene: TRBV5-1; CDR3aa: CASSSTRLTGGNTIYF
j_gene: TRBJ1-2; v_gene: TRBV28; CDR3aa: CASSERGGNYGYTF
j_gene: TRBJ1-2; v_gene: TRBV7-2; CDR3aa: CASSPDSGYGYTF
j_gene: TRBJ2-3; v_gene: TRBV28; CDR3aa: CASSFRGRATDTQYF
j_gene: TRBJ1-2; v_gene: TRBV11-2; CDR3aa: CASSSPGTGSYGYTF
j_gene: TRBJ1-2; v_gene: TRBV7-3; CDR3aa: CASSLEGGVRGGDSYGYTF
j_gene: TRBJ2-1; v_gene: TRBV13; CDR3aa: CASSFNNEQFF
j_gene: TRBJ2-3; v_gene: TRBV6-4; CDR3aa: CASSDSSPPLAGTDTQYF
j_gene: TRBJ1-5; v_gene: TRBV6-6; CDR3aa: CASSLAAQPQHF
j_gene: TRBJ2-5; v_gene: TRBV7-9; CDR3aa: CASSLTEGAGETQYF
j_gene: TRBJ1-1; v_gene: TRBV24-1; CDR3aa: CATSTGHTEAFF
j_gene: TRBJ2-7; v_gene: TRBV30; CDR3aa: CAWSPTDRTYEQYF
j_gene: TRBJ2-1; v_gene: TRBV5-1; CDR3aa: CASSLAASGASYNEQFF
j_gene: TRBJ2-5; v_gene: TRBV15; CDR3aa: CATSRDRETQYF
j_gene: TRBJ1-5; v_gene: TRBV3-1/TRBV3-2; CDR3aa: CASSPRGQPQHF
j_gene: TRBJ2-5; v_gene: TRBV7-9; CDR3aa: CASSLSGGETQYF
j_gene: TRBJ1-1; v_gene: TRBV5-1; CDR3aa: CASSWTGEGTEAFF
j_gene: TRBJ2-7; v_gene: TRBV5-4; CDR3aa: CASSLVDRVNYEQYF